Listed below are T cell receptor beta chains from one sample, sequenced in a study of OX40 agonist ivuxolimab in advanced cancers. Data came from immunoSEQ multiplex PCR; TCRdb stores just in-frame clones and leaves some out. The sample contains about 77,000 clones, around four fifths of which appear only once. The source material was CD4+ or CD8+ T cells sorted from blood, sampled in a trial of the OX40 agonist ivuxolimab. All receptors derive from an adult with an advanced solid tumor such as melanoma, head and neck, liver or kidney cancer. The CDR3 runs from the conserved cysteine through the conserved F or W. The D gene is left open where the match is weak. Clone size is stated in some rows and not others, as once, few, many or a class when expanded.

clone_size d_call j_call v_call cdr3_aa cdr3_nt
- - TRBJ1-2 TRBV10-2 CASSETGNRDRSYGYTF TGCGCCAGCAGTGAGACGGGGAACCGGGACCGATCCTATGGCTACACCTTC
- - TRBJ1-1 TRBV6-1 CASSDGGTEAFF TGTGCCAGCAGTGATGGGGGTACTGAAGCTTTCTTT
- - TRBJ1-5 TRBV2 CASRASFSNQPQHF TGTGCCAGCCGAGCATCTTTTAGCAATCAGCCCCAGCATTTT
- TRBD2 TRBJ2-1 TRBV9 CASSVGRVAGGRAYNEQFF TGTGCCAGCAGCGTAGGGAGGGTGGCGGGAGGGAGGGCCTACAATGAGCAGTTCTTC
- TRBD2 TRBJ2-3 TRBV7-8 CASIWEGDTQYF TGTGCCAGTATTTGGGAGGGAGATACGCAGTATTTT
once - TRBJ2-7 TRBV6-1 CASSVDGAYEQYF TGTGCCAGCAGTGTGGACGGGGCCTACGAGCAGTACTTC
- - TRBJ2-7 TRBV7-2 CASAIGAGEPYEQYF TGTGCCAGCGCAATAGGCGCCGGGGAGCCCTACGAGCAGTACTTC
- - TRBJ2-7 TRBV6-5 CASSPQGYEQYF TGTGCCAGCAGCCCTCAGGGTTACGAGCAGTACTTC
- TRBD1 TRBJ2-7 TRBV7-3 CASSFTGGGEQYF TGTGCCAGCAGCTTTACAGGGGGCGGGGAGCAGTACTTC
- - TRBJ1-5 TRBV7-8 CASSFHRDLSNQPQHF TGTGCCAGCAGCTTCCACAGGGATCTTAGCAATCAGCCCCAGCATTTT
- - TRBJ1-1 TRBV21-1 CASSTGQGNTEAFF TGTGCCAGCAGCACCGGACAGGGGAACACTGAAGCTTTCTTT
few TRBD1 TRBJ2-7 TRBV28 CASSSTGGISYEQYF TGTGCCAGCAGTTCGACAGGGGGCATCTCCTACGAGCAGTACTTC
- - TRBJ1-2 TRBV7-9 CASSLGGAEANYGYTF TGTGCCAGCAGCTTAGGGGGGGCGGAAGCTAACTATGGCTACACCTTC
- - TRBJ1-6 TRBV9 CASSADSLGDSPLHF TGTGCCAGCAGCGCGGACAGTCTAGGAGATTCACCCCTCCACTTT
- - TRBJ1-1 TRBV27 CASRGRPNTEAFF TGTGCCAGCAGGGGCAGACCGAACACTGAAGCTTTCTTT
- - TRBJ1-3 TRBV5-1 CASSIDGISNSGNTIYF TGCGCCAGCAGCATCGACGGGATAAGTAACTCTGGAAACACCATATATTTT
- - TRBJ1-2 TRBV19 CASSRGTLQNYGYTF TGTGCCAGTAGTCGCGGGACACTACAGAACTATGGCTACACCTTC
- - TRBJ1-2 TRBV7-9 CASSLYQGNYGYTF TGTGCCAGCAGCTTATATCAGGGAAACTATGGCTACACCTTC
- TRBD2 TRBJ2-1 TRBV6-5 CASRSTSGSREQFF TGTGCCAGCAGATCGACTAGCGGGAGCCGAGAGCAGTTCTTC
- - TRBJ2-7 TRBV18 CASSAQGAPAGEQYF TGTGCCAGCTCAGCGCAAGGGGCCCCGGCGGGCGAGCAGTACTTC
- - TRBJ2-7 TRBV11-2 CASSWADSEQYF TGTGCCAGCAGCTGGGCGGACTCCGAGCAGTACTTC
- - TRBJ2-5 TRBV6-6 CASSWPYIQQETQYF TGTGCCAGCAGTTGGCCCTACATACAACAAGAGACCCAGTACTTC
- - TRBJ2-7 TRBV19 CASWSGGAGEGEQYF TGTGCCAGTTGGTCTGGCGGTGCAGGGGAGGGGGAGCAGTACTTC
- - TRBJ2-1 TRBV7-2 CASEGTEVDEQFF TGTGCCAGCGAAGGAACCGAGGTGGATGAGCAGTTCTTC
few - TRBJ2-2 TRBV6-1 CASSGQAPPNTGELFF TGTGCCAGCAGTGGACAGGCCCCTCCGAACACCGGGGAGCTGTTTTTT
- TRBD1 TRBJ2-4 TRBV28 CASSPRDRRPVAKNIQYF TGTGCCAGCAGTCCCCGGGACAGGCGACCTGTAGCCAAAAACATTCAGTACTTC
- - TRBJ2-5 TRBV7-2 CASTGVGKETQYF TGTGCCAGCACCGGGGTGGGGAAAGAGACCCAGTACTTC
once TRBD1 TRBJ1-2 TRBV7-3 CASSPAPGGDYGYTF TGTGCCAGCAGCCCGGCTCCAGGGGGTGACTATGGCTACACCTTC
- - TRBJ2-7 TRBV2 CASKRDPSYEQYF TGTGCCAGCAAAAGGGATCCGTCCTACGAGCAGTACTTC
- TRBD2 TRBJ2-1 TRBV5-1 CASSSRGRDAYNEQFF TGCGCCAGCAGCTCCCGTGGGAGGGACGCCTACAATGAGCAGTTCTTC
- - TRBJ2-3 TRBV5-4 CASSLGGNTQYF TGTGCCAGCAGCTTGGGGGGGAATACGCAGTATTTT